This T cell receptor (beta chain) was found in a study of T cells in narcolepsy (dated by TCRdb to 2017 to 2018). As for the study more broadly: Patients with narcolepsy type 1 or type 2 (NT1, NT2) were enrolled in the study together with healthy control donors. To look for autoreactive T cells in narcolepsy patients that target self-antigens of hypocretin neurons (hypocretin, TRIB2), the study used TCR Vbeta sequencing to follow clonotypes in blood and CSF.

The receptor library was made with the immunoSEQ multiplex PCR assay. TCRdb mirrors the immuneACCESS table, restricted to in-frame sequences. Some clones are absent from its copies; in checked studies, under half trace to an unresolved V gene, and the reason for the others is unknown. The sample includes about 30,000 clones, with about 83% observed a single time. Roughly 0.99% of the sample is in the top ten clones. CDR1 and CDR2 are drawn from the germline V gene (reference sequence): SGHNT, YYREEE. V drops 8 bases and J drops 2 bases, leaving 10 bases in between. From the cysteine through the phenylalanine, the CDR3 covers 12 amino acids. The entry retains the CDR3 DNA only, 36 bases that are in frame from base 1. Worth noting for this clone: Its antigen target is currently unknown. Base quality data are lacking; no much larger clone is found one base away.

Memory CD4+ T cells were sorted ex vivo from peripheral blood of narcolepsy patients and healthy controls for TCR Vbeta sequencing. Points the paper makes about the study in general: Patients and controls had similar numbers of sequenced blood memory CD4+ clonotypes, with averages of about 39,494 in patients and 33,354 in controls. No sequences matching autoreactive T cell clones were present in some of the blood memory CD4+ repertoires from patients and controls. According to the report, autoreactive clonotypes were detected serially in the blood of the same patients and of different patients, but not in healthy controls. Plots that compared CSF and blood CD4+ T cell clonotypes from the same patient highlighted HCRT-specific and TRIB2-specific autoreactive clonotypes.

This TCR derives from a human donor with narcolepsy. Sequenced material: CD45RA- memory CD4+ T cells from PBMCs. What this sample's cell subset or site label stands for: memory T cells sorted ex vivo from peripheral blood. The chain links TRBV5-4 with TRBJ2-5, with TRBD1 as a weak D call on 6 bases. The nucleotide sequence is TGTGCCAGTTCTGGACAGCAAGAGACCCAGTACTTC. It translates as CASSGQQETQYF.